This entry concerns a single T cell receptor beta chain. As yet, its antigen is unknown. Clones were read by immunoSEQ multiplex PCR, and TCRdb kept only the in-frame ones, dropping some. The sample shows about 59,000 clones, 87% of them seen only once. The data were taken from a study of OX40 agonist ivuxolimab in advanced cancers. Background on the study: Patients in dose escalation had liver, melanoma, kidney or head and neck cancers. Study-level points and caveats: Clonal expansion in partial responders at 0.1-3.0 mg/kg ranked among the lowest. Expanded peripheral T-cell antigen specificity went undetermined.

The germline V gene has CDR1 SGHTA and CDR2 FQGNSA. The CDR3 loop spans 13 amino acids. The V and J ends lost 6 bases and 4 bases respectively, with 12 bases between them. With baseline, cycle 4 day 1, and cycle 7 day 1 as timepoints, blood was sampled. The clonotype comes from an adult with an advanced solid tumor such as melanoma, head and neck, liver or kidney cancer. This sample comprised CD4+ or CD8+ T cells sorted from blood, obtained in a trial of the OX40 agonist ivuxolimab. J is TRBJ1-1 and V is TRBV7-2; D remains ambiguous. CDR3 protein: CASRIGGSTEAFF. The CDR3 coding sequence is TGTGCCAGCAGAATAGGTGGTAGCACTGAAGCTTTCTTT.